The text below deals with one TCR beta chain. The data are from a study of blood T cell repertoires in COVID-19. Overall study: There were acute and convalescent COVID-19 samples, and they came from the United States, Italy and Spain. T cells, B-cell-depleted T cells, or PBMCs supplied cDNA or gDNA.

The length of the CDR3 is 13 residues. After removal of 5 bases from V and 4 bases from J, the junction contained 4 bases not matched to a gene. Germline V gene sequence: CDR1 SGHNT, CDR2 YYREEE (reference sequence). Enrolment of Seattle patients took place during active infection, and they were followed longitudinally. In the study's own analysis: Nucleated cell number was recorded as an estimate derived from reference gene primer amplification. TCRdb keeps only in-frame clones here, not all; method: immunoSEQ multiplex PCR. The DNA gave D and trimming, while V, J and clone size come from that table. The table includes about 200,000 clones, over 80% detected once.

The receptor's source is a man in his fifties or sixties with COVID-19, enrolled during active disease. The sequencing input was peripheral blood. The rearrangement joins TRBV5-4 to TRBJ1-1; 8 bases are a match to TRBD1. CDR3 DNA sequence: TGTGCCAGCAGTTGGACAGGGCTCACTGAAGCTTTCTTT. Translation: CASSWTGLTEAFF.